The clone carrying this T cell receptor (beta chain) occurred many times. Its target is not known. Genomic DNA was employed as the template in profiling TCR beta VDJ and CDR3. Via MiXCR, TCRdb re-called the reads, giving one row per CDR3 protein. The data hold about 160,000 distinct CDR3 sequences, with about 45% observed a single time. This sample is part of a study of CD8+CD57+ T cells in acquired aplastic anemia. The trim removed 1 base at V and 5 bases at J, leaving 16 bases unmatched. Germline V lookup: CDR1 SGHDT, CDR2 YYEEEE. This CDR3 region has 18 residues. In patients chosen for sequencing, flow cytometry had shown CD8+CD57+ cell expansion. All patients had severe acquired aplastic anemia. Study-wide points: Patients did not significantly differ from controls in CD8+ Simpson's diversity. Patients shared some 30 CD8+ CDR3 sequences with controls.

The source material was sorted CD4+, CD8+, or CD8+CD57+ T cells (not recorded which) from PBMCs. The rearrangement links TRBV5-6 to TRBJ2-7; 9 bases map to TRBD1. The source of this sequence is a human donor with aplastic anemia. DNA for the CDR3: TGTGCCAGCAGCTTGAGAAACTTGGGACAGGGAATGAGCAACGAGCAGTACTTC. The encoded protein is CASSLRNLGQGMSNEQYF. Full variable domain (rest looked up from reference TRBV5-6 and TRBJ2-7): DAGVTQSPTHLIKTRGQQVTLRCSPKSGHDTVSWYQQALGQGPQFIFQYYEEEERQRGNFPDRFSGHQFPNYSSELNVNALLLGDSALYLCASSLRNLGQGMSNEQYFGPGTRLTVT.